This T cell receptor (beta chain) was identified in a study of T cells in Graves' hyperthyroidism and ophthalmopathy. Study conclusions and caveats: The blood repertoire included most of the expanded thyroid clonotypes above 0.001.

For this clonotype: Its antigen is unidentified.

Amplified TCR beta CDR3 regions derived from RNA transcripts. The primer set for the first-round RT-PCR of the TCR CDR3 was HTBI. Using its own MiXCR run on the multiplex PCR reads, TCRdb lists one record per CDR3 protein. This table has about 380,000 distinct CDR3 sequences, roughly 20% appearing once. V was pared by 5 bases and J by 5 bases, with 12 bases between. The CDR3 totals 13 residues. The germline gives CDR1 LNHNV, CDR2 YYDKDF (reference sequence). The chain recombines TRBV15 with TRBJ1-1, with D tentatively TRBD1 (5 bases). The clonotype originates from a man younger than 35 with Graves' ophthalmopathy. Sequencing was done on a sample of blood. CDR3 bases: TGTGCCACCAGCCATCTCCAGGGAACTGAAGCTTTCTTT. The encoded protein is CATSHLQGTEAFF.